The 13 T cell receptor beta chains below all came from one sample that was sequenced in a study of molecular identifiers for immune sequencing clone quantification. TCRdb reanalysed the PCR reads using MiXCR and keeps one entry per CDR3 protein. The sample carries 90,000 or so distinct CDR3 sequences, roughly 25% recorded once. The sequenced sample consisted of naive CD8+ T cells from blood, with Jurkat cell RNA spiked in. Sample subset: FACS-sorted CD8+CD4-CCR7+CD45RA+ naive T cells. These receptors all stem from a human donor in good health. Some libraries in this study had Jurkat cell RNA spiked in.

A remark on this clonotype: A read error may be the cause here, since a much bigger clone is one base away. The V gene is TRBV7-8, the J gene TRBJ1-1, with TRBD1 as a possible D gene (5 bases). CDR1 is SGHVS and CDR2 is FQNEAQ in the germline V gene. The CDR3 runs 14 residues. As DNA, the CDR3 is TGTGCCAGCAGCTCCTACAGCCGAGGGACTGAAGCTCTCTTT. Translation gives CASSSYSRGTEALF.

This clonotype was seen a few times. This sequence joins TRBV27 and TRBJ2-7; the D gene could be TRBD1 or TRBD2 (5 bases each). The ends were cut back, 10 bases at V and 3 bases at J, with 19 bases in the middle. The germline V gene encodes CDR1 MNHEY and CDR2 SMNVEV (reference sequence). The CDR3 has 14 amino acids. CDR3 amino acids: CATALGRGDYEQYF. CDR3 bases: TGTGCCACCGCCTTGGGGAGAGGGGACTACGAGCAGTACTTC.

V is TRBV4-1 and J is TRBJ1-5, with D hard to call. Germline-derived CDR1 and CDR2 are MGHRA and YSYEKL. The CDR3 has 16 residues. The V gene lost 4 bases and the J gene lost 3 bases, with 16 bases spanning the gap. The DNA for the CDR3 is TGCGCCAGCAGCCTCTTAACTGGGTTGGACAATCAGCCCCAGCATTTT. Translating gives CASSLLTGLDNQPQHF.

The sample holds many counts of this clonotype. This CDR3 reads CASSFSRLDRGRLSGANVLTF. Written as DNA, the CDR3 is TGTGCCAGCAGTTTTTCCCGACTGGACAGGGGGCGTTTATCGGGGGCCAACGTCCTGACTTTC. J is TRBJ2-6 and V is TRBV28; 11 bases align to TRBD1. The ends lost 3 bases at V and 4 bases at J; junction bases unmatched: 17. Germline CDR1 MDHEN, CDR2 SYDVKM. The CDR3 is made up of 21 amino acids.

The chain uses TRBV19 and TRBJ2-7; 10 bases line up with TRBD2. The CDR3 is made up of 14 amino acids. The germline gives CDR1 LNHDA, CDR2 SQIVND (reference sequence). J was trimmed by 4 bases and V by 8 bases; bases with no gene match: 8. The CDR3 DNA reads as TGTGCCAGTGATAGCGGGAGGACCCCTTACGAGCAGTACTTC. This codes for CASDSGRTPYEQYF.

Worth noting for this clonotype: A much larger clone sits a single nucleotide away, making a read error possible. V usage is TRBV6-5 and J usage is TRBJ1-1; 8 bases are shared with TRBD1. This CDR3 is 14 amino acids long. Per the germline V gene, CDR1 is MNHEY and CDR2 is SVGAGI. CDR3 sequence: CACSYFDRGTEAFF. The CDR3 DNA sequence: TGTGCCTGCAGTTATTTCGACAGGGGCACTGAAGCTTTCTTT.

DNA of the CDR3: TGCAGTGCTAGGTCGACAGAAGACTCTGGGGCCAACGTCCTGACTTTC. Its protein is CSARSTEDSGANVLTF. The chain is built from TRBV20-1 and TRBJ2-6; the D gene is possibly TRBD1 (5 bases). CDR1 and CDR2 (germline): DFQATT, SNEGSKA (reference sequence). There are 16 residues in the CDR3. Trimming stripped 3 bases from V and 0 bases from J, with 12 bases between.

This clonotype was detected only a few times. The chain uses TRBV7-9 and TRBJ1-2, with a possible D match to TRBD1 (5 bases). CDR1 and CDR2 (germline): SEHNR, FQNEAQ (reference sequence). Trimming took 5 bases from V and 3 from J, leaving 13 bases between them. CDR3 length: 14 residues. In DNA form, the CDR3 reads TGTGCCAGCAGCCGAATGACAGATTACTATGGCTACACCTTC. This translates into CASSRMTDYYGYTF.

Details on this clonotype: A much larger clone lies one base from this, so it may be a read error. The J gene is TRBJ1-1, the V gene TRBV7-9; 8 bases line up with TRBD1. Germline-derived CDR1 and CDR2 are SEHNR and FQNEAQ (reference sequence). The V gene end was trimmed by 5 bases and the J gene end by 4 bases; junction bases not matched to a gene: 9. This CDR3 is 15 amino acids long. This CDR3 is CASSPPDRASTEAFF. The CDR3 DNA reads as TGTGCCAGCAGCCCTCCGGACAGGGCGAGCACTGAAGCTTTCTTT.

About this clonotype: At one end, the junction sequence differs from germline, possibly due to a read error. V gene TRBV27 combines with J gene TRBJ1-1; TRBD1 might be the D (6 bases). The CDR3 sequence is 14 residues long. Germline V gives CDR1 MNHEY, CDR2 SMNVEV (reference sequence). The CDR3 DNA reads TGTGCCAGCACCGGATCGACAGGATTCACTGAAGCTCTCTTT. Protein: CASTGSTGFTEALF.

The count of this clonotype is one. The V call is TRBV21-1, the J call TRBJ2-2; TRBD1 is taken as the D call from the table, unchecked against the DNA. TRBV21-1 is a pseudogene segment. The CDR3 has 16 residues. The CDR3 nucleotides are TGTGCCAGCAGCCGACCGGACAGGCCGAACACCGGGGAGCTGTTTTTT. As protein: CASSRPDRPNTGELFF.

Ten or more counts support this clonotype. V and J are TRBV29-1 and TRBJ2-3; D is perhaps TRBD1 (5 bases). Trimming stripped 7 bases from V and 0 bases from J, with 14 bases between. The CDR3 contains 14 residues. CDR1 SQVTM and CDR2 ANQGSEA come from the germline V gene. CDR3 coding DNA: TGCAGCGCCGCGACAGAGCCTAGCACAGATACGCAGTATTTT. It encodes CSAATEPSTDTQYF.

The chain combines TRBV6-1 with TRBJ1-5, with a tentative D call TRBD1 (6 bases). CDR3 length: 14 residues. Trimming took off 1 base at V and 5 bases at J, with 9 bases between the two ends. Germline CDR1 MNHNS, CDR2 SASEGT. The CDR3 spells CASSEVGGDQPQHF. In nucleotides, the CDR3 is TGTGCCAGCAGTGAAGTAGGGGGTGATCAGCCCCAGCATTTT.